This entry lists 18 T cell receptor beta chains sequenced from one sample in a study of spatial heterogeneity in lung cancer. TCRdb independently ran MiXCR on the 5' RACE reads; one entry per CDR3 protein. The data hold about 2,600 distinct CDR3 sequences, with around 8% observed a single time. Study-level findings and limits: Mutation counts in tumors were tracked by counts of expanded intratumoral alpha and beta TCRs.

The time point here: sample taken at primary tumor resection. These TCRs are of unknown antigen specificity. Sequencing used lung tumor tissue, obtained at surgery. The receptors were gathered from a female donor with early-stage non-small cell lung cancer.

This clonotype is termed medium-sized (0.01 to 0.1%). The chain couples TRBV20-1 to TRBJ2-3, with TRBD2 matching 10 bases. CDR3 length equals 14 residues. Germline V lookup: CDR1 DFQATT, CDR2 SNEGSKA (reference sequence). The J segment lost 7 bases and the V segment lost 6 bases, leaving 10 bases of the junction unmatched. As DNA, the CDR3 is TGCAGTGCCCGACTAGCGGGTTCACACTATACGCAGTATTTT. Protein sequence: CSARLAGSHYTQYF.

This clonotype turned up a few times. The rearrangement joins TRBV19 to TRBJ2-3; 10 bases are a match to TRBD1. V shed 3 bases, J shed 2 bases, and the junction held 5 bases outside the gene matches. CDR3 length equals 16 residues. CDR1 is LNHDA, CDR2 SQIVND, per germline (reference sequence). CDR3 DNA: TGTGCCAGTAGTATTGGGACAGGGGCCTTCACAGATACGCAGTATTTT. Protein sequence: CASSIGTGAFTDTQYF. Drawing the rest from reference TRBV19 and TRBJ2-3, the complete variable domain is DGGITQSPKYLFRKEGQNVTLSCEQNLNHDAMYWYRQDPGQGLRLIYYSQIVNDFQKGDIAEGYSVSREKKESFPLTVTSAQKNPTAFYLCASSIGTGAFTDTQYFGPGTRLTVL.

This clonotype qualifies as medium-sized. This rearrangement joins TRBV20-1 to TRBJ1-5, with TRBD1 as a possible D gene (5 bases). V gave up 4 bases and J gave up 2 bases, with 9 bases separating them. Germline-derived CDR1 and CDR2 are DFQATT and SNEGSKA (reference sequence). The CDR3 has 13 residues. The CDR3 loop is CSATRDRNQPQHF. CDR3 DNA sequence: TGCAGTGCTACCCGGGACCGCAATCAGCCCCAGCATTTT.

By share, this clonotype counts as medium-sized. The gene calls are TRBV9 and TRBJ2-2; the D gene could be TRBD1 or TRBD2 (5 bases each). The V end was cut by 0 bases, the J end by 3 bases, with 18 bases between. The CDR3 spans 18 residues. CDR1 and CDR2 from the germline V gene are SGDLS and YYNGEE. This chain's CDR3 is CASSVAPVGRGDTGELFF. The CDR3 nucleotides are TGTGCCAGCAGCGTAGCCCCCGTGGGGCGAGGGGACACCGGGGAGCTGTTTTTT.

This chain joins TRBV14 and TRBJ2-1; 9 positions agree with TRBD2. V shed 0 bases, J shed 4 bases, and the junction held 4 bases outside the gene matches. This CDR3 comprises 16 residues. CDR1 and CDR2 (germline): SGHDN, FVKESK. The CDR3 protein is CASSQDRLAGYNEQFF. CDR3 in DNA: TGTGCCAGCAGCCAAGATAGGCTAGCGGGATACAATGAGCAGTTCTTC.

By share of the sample, this clonotype is medium-sized. The rearrangement links TRBV4-1 to TRBJ2-3, with D possibly TRBD2 on 6 matching bases. Germline CDR1 reads MGHRA; CDR2 reads YSYEKL. This CDR3 comprises 16 residues. V dropped 5 bases and J dropped 2 bases, with 17 bases sitting between them. The CDR3 region is CASSEKPRLVTDTQYF. CDR3 DNA: TGCGCCAGCAGCGAAAAACCCAGACTAGTCACAGATACGCAGTATTTT.

By share of the sample, this clonotype is medium-sized. The CDR3 sequence: CATQVDSNQPQHF. The CDR3 nucleotides are TGTGCCACACAGGTAGATAGCAATCAGCCCCAGCATTTT. The chain couples TRBV24-1 to TRBJ1-5; tentative D call: TRBD1 (5 bases). V shed 10 bases and J shed 0 bases, with 9 bases lying between them. CDR1 and CDR2 (germline): KGHDR, SFDVKD. CDR3 length: 13 amino acids.

In its sample, this clonotype is medium-sized. CDR3 region: CASSQERLAGRDNEQFF. DNA of the CDR3: TGTGCCAGCAGCCAAGAGAGGTTAGCGGGACGCGACAATGAGCAGTTCTTC. This chain links TRBV4-2 with TRBJ2-1; 8 bases map to TRBD2. The trim removed 0 bases at V and 5 bases at J, leaving 9 bases unmatched. CDR1 and CDR2 from the germline V gene are LGHNA and YNFKEQ. This CDR3 contains 17 residues.

This clonotype came up many times. The CDR3 DNA sequence: TGTGCCAGCAGCTTAGTGTTTCGACTAGCGGGAGGGTATGATGAGCAGTTCTTC. Its translation: CASSLVFRLAGGYDEQFF. The V and J genes are TRBV11-2 and TRBJ2-1; 14 nucleotides match TRBD2. Germline CDR1 is SGHAT and CDR2 is FQNNGV. The CDR3 is made up of 18 amino acids. V gave up 1 base and J gave up 8 bases; unmatched junction bases: 10.

The chain uses TRBV5-4 and TRBJ2-1, with 10 nucleotides matching TRBD2. Per the germline V gene, CDR1 is SGHNT and CDR2 is YYREEE (reference sequence). This CDR3 region has 16 residues. After removal of 5 bases from V and 11 bases from J, the junction contained 16 bases not matched to a gene. The CDR3 sequence is CASSPELAGGGNKQFF. DNA of the CDR3: TGTGCCAGCAGTCCTGAATTAGCGGGAGGTGGAAATAAGCAGTTCTTC. Looking up the rest from reference TRBV5-4 and TRBJ2-1 gives the full variable domain: ETGVTQSPTHLIKTRGQQVTLRCSSQSGHNTVSWYQQALGQGPQFIFQYYREEENGRGNFPPRFSGLQFPNYSSELNVNALELDDSALYLCASSPELAGGGNKQFFGPGTRLTVL.

By share, this clonotype ranks as medium-sized. The rearrangement uses TRBV30 and TRBJ2-7; D gene uncertain. V was clipped by 1 base and J by 5 bases, with 15 bases between them. Germline V gene sequence: CDR1 GTSNPN, CDR2 SVGIG (reference sequence). The CDR3 has 14 residues. The CDR3 protein is CAWSAARNKNEQYF. CDR3 coding DNA: TGTGCCTGGAGTGCAGCGCGAAACAAGAACGAGCAGTACTTC.

About this clonotype: The junction and the germline gene differ at one end; a read error may be behind it. This chain uses TRBV3-1 with TRBJ1-3; D ambiguous. The CDR3 contains 10 residues. The germline V gene encodes CDR1 LGHDT and CDR2 YNNKEL (reference sequence). CDR3 amino acids: CASSQVVPVF. The CDR3 DNA reads as TGTGCCAGCAGCCAAGTTGTTCCGGTCTTT. The complete variable domain, with remaining parts taken from reference TRBV3-1 and TRBJ1-3, reads DTAVSQTPKYLVTQMGNDKSIKCEQNLGHDTMYWYKQDSKKFLKIMFSYNNKELIINETVPNRFSPKSPDKAHLNLHINSLELGDSAVYFCASSQVVPVFGEGSWLTVV.

The chain uses TRBV20-1 and TRBJ2-7; TRBD2 aligns across 14 bases. Per the germline V gene, CDR1 is DFQATT and CDR2 is SNEGSKA (reference sequence). V was clipped by 8 bases and J by 6 bases; unmatched bases: 6. The CDR3 has 13 amino acids. For the CDR3, the DNA is TGCAGTCTAGGGACTAGCGGGAGAAGCGAGCAGTACTTC. Its protein product is CSLGTSGRSEQYF.

By share, this clonotype counts as medium-sized. This CDR3 is missing its conserved last phenylalanine or tryptophan, likely due to a read error. Because the CDR3's place on the DNA is in doubt, the DNA is left out and the CDR3 is given as listed by TCRdb. The chain combines TRBV7-9 with TRBJ2-5; TRBD2, the D gene given by the table, was not confirmed from the DNA. The CDR3 is made up of 12 amino acids, end residues included. CDR1 SEHNR and CDR2 FQNEAQ come from the germline V gene (reference sequence). The CDR3: CASSRDSQLLLV.

This clonotype is medium-sized. V and J are TRBV28 and TRBJ1-5; D gene uncertain. Trimming pared 3 bases from V and 9 bases from J, leaving 6 bases between. This CDR3 is 11 amino acids long. The germline CDR1 and CDR2 sequences are MDHEN and SYDVKM. The CDR3 is CASSLVGPQHF. The DNA for the CDR3 is TGTGCCAGCAGTTTGGTCGGGCCCCAGCATTTT.

By its share, this clonotype is medium-sized. This chain links TRBV28 with TRBJ1-1, with D uncertain. V lost 3 bases to trimming and J lost 1 base, with 12 bases between them. Per the germline V gene, CDR1 is MDHEN and CDR2 is SYDVKM. This CDR3 spans 15 amino acids. The CDR3 loop is CASSLLTVPNTEAFF. In DNA form, the CDR3 reads TGTGCCAGCAGTTTGCTTACGGTCCCGAACACTGAAGCTTTCTTT. Based on the CDR3 plus reference TRBV28 and TRBJ1-1, the full variable domain is DVKVTQSSRYLVKRTGEKVFLECVQDMDHENMFWYRQDPGLGLRLIYFSYDVKMKEKGDIPEGYSVSREKKERFSLILESASTNQTSMYLCASSLLTVPNTEAFFGQGTRLTVV.

By sample fraction, this clonotype is medium-sized. The rearrangement joins TRBV18 to TRBJ2-1, with D unresolved. This CDR3 is built from 15 residues. V was clipped by 2 bases and J by 4 bases, with 12 bases between them. The germline gives CDR1 KGHSH, CDR2 LQKENI. CDR3 nucleotide sequence: TGTGCCAGCTCACCAGGGTCTAGTCCTTACAATGAGCAGTTCTTC. It encodes CASSPGSSPYNEQFF.

Judged by abundance, this clonotype is medium-sized (0.01 to 0.1%). The gene calls are TRBV5-5 and TRBJ1-1; no clear D gene. The CDR3 runs 14 residues. Germline lookup yields CDR1 SGHKS and CDR2 YYEKEE (reference sequence). Trimming pared 4 bases from V and 2 bases from J, leaving 12 bases between. The CDR3 coding sequence is TGTGCCAGCAGCGTGGTTCCCCCAAACACTGAAGCTTTCTTT. As protein: CASSVVPPNTEAFF.